This TCR beta chain was observed in a study of lymphopenia after photon versus proton radiotherapy (dated by TCRdb to about 2019). Study-level background: The study compared the immunological effects of photon versus proton radiation therapy in patients with gastrointestinal tumors who developed high-grade lymphopenia. The goal of the study was to describe how the two radiation modalities differ in their effects on the immune system. The 15 to 25 patients in the cohort had gastrointestinal tumors, were treated with either photon or proton therapy, and subsequently developed lymphopenia.

Libraries were built with the immunoSEQ multiplex PCR assay. T cell repertoires were profiled by deep sequencing of rearranged TCR beta loci, alongside multiparametric flow cytometry. TCRdb holds this immuneACCESS table with in-frame rearrangements only. Some clones are missing; in checked studies, unresolved V genes explain under half, and the rest has no known cause. The sample includes roughly 57,000 clones, with 65% to 85% observed a single time. The leading ten clones occupy about 29% of the sample. Broad study findings and their caveats: Relative stability during treatment was observed in proton-treated patients, whereas loss of naive T cells and TCR diversity and gain of effector/memory populations were observed in photon-treated patients. The survival association was assessed only in patients who died, and the authors presented better survival with proton therapy as a possibility rather than a demonstrated result. After the lymphocyte count nadir, repertoires from photon-treated patients showed oligoclonal expansion, particularly of CD8+ Temra cells, and this expansion drove the decline in diversity. Among patients across the cohort who died, overall survival time showed an inverse correlation with a larger post-nadir drop in TCR diversity.

The V and J ends are trimmed by 3 bases and 7 bases, leaving 12 bases between them. CDR1 is given as SGHTA and CDR2 as FQGNSA, both from the germline V gene. Including cysteine and phenylalanine, the CDR3 has 13 amino acids. This entry keeps only the CDR3 DNA: 39 bases, framed from base 1. A single count supports this clone. Its antigen target is currently unknown. No much larger clone exists at a distance of one base, and base qualities are not known. Material: peripheral blood, obtained from a patient treated with photon-based radiotherapy. The TCR comes from a man between 50 and 59 years old with gastric cancer. The sequence links TRBV7-2 to TRBJ1-1; the D gene assignment is ambiguous. The CDR3 in this case is CASSFSPSHEAFF. The DNA sequence reads TGTGCCAGCAGCTTTTCTCCGTCTCATGAAGCTTTCTTT.